The 5 T cell receptor beta chains in this list originate from one sample, sequenced in a study of cytomegalovirus exposure and HLA in healthy donors (dated by TCRdb to 2015 to 2018). The library relied on the immunoSEQ multiplex PCR assay. For the multiplex PCR, a mixture combining 60 forward primers for TCR Vbeta segments and 13 reverse primers for TCR Jbeta segments was used. The clones in this table, taken by TCRdb from immuneACCESS, are in-frame only. Not every clone is retained; where verified, under half of the shortfall comes from an unresolved V gene, and the cause of the rest is unknown. The sample table records 100,000 or so clones; approximately 71% of these occur just once. Roughly 9.1% of the sample is taken by the ten largest. Material: PBMCs. The origin of the receptors is a male donor in good health and CMV-seropositive.

This rearrangement joins TRBV5-4 to TRBJ2-1; weak D call: TRBD2 (6 bases). CDR1 is SGHNT, CDR2 YYREEE, per germline (reference sequence). The CDR3 has 16 residues. V shed 0 bases and J shed 0 bases, with 10 bases lying between them. The CDR3 bases are TGTGCCAGCAGCTTGGGGGCGGGAAGCTCCTACAATGAGCAGTTCTTC. The encoded protein is CASSLGAGSSYNEQFF. Based on the CDR3 plus reference TRBV5-4 and TRBJ2-1, the full variable domain is ETGVTQSPTHLIKTRGQQVTLRCSSQSGHNTVSWYQQALGQGPQFIFQYYREEENGRGNFPPRFSGLQFPNYSSELNVNALELDDSALYLCASSLGAGSSYNEQFFGPGTRLTVL.

This clone was counted only a few times. This chain links TRBV19 with TRBJ2-6; the D gene is possibly TRBD1 (6 bases). The CDR3 extends over 15 amino acids. Trimming took 6 bases from V and 0 from J, leaving 9 bases between them. CDR1 and CDR2 from the germline V gene are LNHDA and SQIVND (reference sequence). The CDR3 region is CASRKGDSGANVLTF. For the CDR3, the DNA is TGTGCCAGTAGAAAGGGGGACTCTGGGGCCAACGTCCTGACTTTC. The variable domain in full, completed from reference TRBV19 and TRBJ2-6, reads DGGITQSPKYLFRKEGQNVTLSCEQNLNHDAMYWYRQDPGQGLRLIYYSQIVNDFQKGDIAEGYSVSREKKESFPLTVTSAQKNPTAFYLCASRKGDSGANVLTFGAGSRLTVL.

The chain is built from TRBV5-1 and TRBJ2-2; TRBD2 matches at 8 bases. V trimming: 3 bases; J trimming: 5 bases; junction bases outside the gene matches: 6. The CDR3 covers 15 residues. The germline CDR1 and CDR2 sequences are SGHRS and YFSETQ. DNA of the CDR3: TGCGCCAGCAGCTCCTGGGCGGGAGGAACCGGGGAGCTGTTTTTT. This sequence encodes CASSSWAGGTGELFF.

J is TRBJ2-5 and V is TRBV18, with D possibly matching TRBD2 (6 bases). Trimming stripped 4 bases from V and 4 bases from J, with 10 bases between. This CDR3 spans 13 amino acids. The V gene's germline CDR1 is KGHSH and CDR2 LQKENI. The CDR3 sequence: CASSLGGRETQYF. The CDR3 DNA is TGTGCCAGCTCACTGGGGGGTCGAGAGACCCAGTACTTC. The whole variable domain, remainder taken from reference TRBV18 and TRBJ2-5, is NAGVMQNPRHLVRRRGQEARLRCSPMKGHSHVYWYRQLPEEGLKFMVYLQKENIIDESGMPKERFSAEFPKEGPSILRIQQVVRGDSAAYFCASSLGGRETQYFGPGTRLLVL.

This clone was recorded only once. The chain joins TRBV7-2 to TRBJ2-7; TRBD1 aligns across 7 bases. Germline trimming cut 5 bases from V and 2 bases from J; bases unmatched to any gene: 6. This CDR3 is built from 14 residues. CDR1 and CDR2 (germline): SGHTA, FQGNSA. The CDR3: CASSPGTETYEQYF. The CDR3 coding sequence is TGTGCCAGCAGCCCCGGGACAGAGACCTACGAGCAGTACTTC.